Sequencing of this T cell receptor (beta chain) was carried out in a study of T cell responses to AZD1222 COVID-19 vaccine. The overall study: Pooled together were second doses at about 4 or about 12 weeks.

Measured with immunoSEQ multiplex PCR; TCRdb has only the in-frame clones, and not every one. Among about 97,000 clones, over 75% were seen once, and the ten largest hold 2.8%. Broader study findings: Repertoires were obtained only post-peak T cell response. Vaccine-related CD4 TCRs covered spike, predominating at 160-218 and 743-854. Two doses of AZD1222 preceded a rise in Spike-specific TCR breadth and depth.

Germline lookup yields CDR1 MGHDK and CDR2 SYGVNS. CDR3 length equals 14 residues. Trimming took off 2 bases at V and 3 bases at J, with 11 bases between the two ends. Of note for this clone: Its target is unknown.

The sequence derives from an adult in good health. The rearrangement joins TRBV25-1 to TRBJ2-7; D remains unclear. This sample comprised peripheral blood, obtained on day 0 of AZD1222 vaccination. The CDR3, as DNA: TGTGCCAGCAGTGAACACACCCAGTACTACGAGCAGTACTTC. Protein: CASSEHTQYYEQYF.